The T cell receptor beta chain described here comes from a study of identical twins. TCRdb recomputed calls from the 5' RACE reads with MiXCR, one row per CDR3 protein. The table lists fewer than 900,000 distinct CDR3 sequences, 15% to 20% of them singletons, with under 15% in the top ten. CDR3 length equals 15 residues. CDR1 is WSHSY, CDR2 SAAADI, per germline. V lost 7 bases, J lost 1 base, and 7 bases stayed unmatched. The table lists this clonotype with a few counts. Its antigen is currently unknown. Broader study findings: Researchers reported weaker excess twin sharing in beta out-of-frame sequences.

A further study also used this sample, focusing on T cells expressing NK-cell markers. From that study: Each TCR beta repertoire originated in sorted T cells that were CD3+CD56+NKG2C+, CD3+CD56+NKG2C- or CD3+CD56-NKG2C+. The eight sequenced donors comprised seven who were HCMV-seropositive and one who was seronegative.

Sequencing was performed on PBMCs. The gene calls are TRBV10-2 and TRBJ2-3; TRBD1 agrees at 8 bases. The source of this sequence is a woman aged 18-35 years in good health. The CDR3 loop reads CASTTGGAGTDTQYF. The CDR3 nucleotides read TGCGCCAGCACCACAGGGGGTGCTGGCACAGATACGCAGTATTTT.